This T cell receptor beta chain was identified during a study of human T cells and chemical hapten exposure. Study information: Patches with 0.01% DPC went on the upper back, and the tests were read at 6 days. Largely, small differences in pooled library volume made per-sample TCR yields vary. Study results and limitations: Expanded TCRs grouped into significantly more large CDR3 similarity clusters than controls produced.

The V and J ends lost 4 bases and 1 base respectively, with 13 bases between them. Germline lookup yields CDR1 MNHEY and CDR2 SVGEGT. This CDR3 is 15 amino acids long. The library put unique molecular identifiers onto individual cDNA molecules. TCRdb ran MiXCR on the RACE reads and lists one entry per CDR3 protein. This sample has 250,000 or so distinct CDR3 sequences; over 7.5% occur once, and the top ten carry 1.2%. This clonotype was detected ten times or more. Its antigen remains unknown. Time point in this sample: pre-sensitization, week 0. Stated treatment: therapeutic diphenylcyclopropenone sensitization with weekly scalp DPC.

The chain recombines TRBV6-2 or TRBV6-3 with TRBJ1-1; D is ambiguous. This material consisted of whole blood, taken in connection with sensitization to the hapten diphenylcyclopropenone (DPC). This clonotype originated in a man younger than 35 with alopecia areata. Some clones in this sample may be carry-over from other donors' samples. CDR3 sequence: CASSSLLARNTEAFF. CDR3 bases: TGTGCCAGCAGTTCACTACTTGCCAGGAACACTGAAGCTTTCTTT.